The source of this T cell receptor (beta chain) is a study of regulatory T cells in long-lasting Graves disease. The germline V gene encodes CDR1 MDHEN and CDR2 SYDVKM. This CDR3 is built from 14 residues. Construction of TCR beta libraries relied on iRepertoire HTBI primers and on Arm-PCR targeting CDR3 regions. TCRdb fed the multiplex PCR reads into MiXCR, producing one record per CDR3 protein. The table lists about 470,000 distinct CDR3 sequences, about a sixth of them singletons. This sample's time point: newly diagnosed GD, antithyroid drugs for less than 3 months. Researchers made the TCR library from RNA that was extracted from PBMCs. To note about this clonotype: Only one base separates this from a far larger clonotype, so it likely reflects a read error.

The sample also formed part of further work on T cells in Graves' hyperthyroidism and ophthalmopathy. From that second work: The study excluded patients with uncontrolled infection, other autoimmune disease, pregnancy or lactation. First-round RT-PCR of the TCR CDR3 relied on the HTBI primer set.

The chain links TRBV28 to TRBJ2-4, with 7 bases aligning to TRBD1. TRBJ1-2 explains the end of the DNA better; the J call may be wrong. Sequencing was performed on peripheral blood mononuclear cells (PBMCs), taken at new diagnosis, from a patient treated with antithyroid drugs. The origin of this receptor is a middle-aged man with Graves disease. The CDR3 coding sequence is TGTGCCAGCAGTTCAATAAACAGGGGTGGTGGCTACACCTTC. Its translation: CASSSINRGGGYTF.